Reported below is one T cell receptor beta chain. This entry comes from a study of blood T cell repertoires in COVID-19. Study in general: The United States, Italy and Spain provided the acute and convalescent COVID-19 samples.

Source study methods: Amplification of reference gene primers provided the estimated nucleated cell counts. The protocol was immunoSEQ multiplex PCR, while the TCRdb copy is restricted to in-frame clones and leaves out a portion. From that table come the V and J calls and clone size; the DNA was used to work out D and trimming. The sample holds around 160,000 clones, 81% seen once. The CDR3 length is 19 residues. Germline-derived CDR1 and CDR2 are SGHRS and YFSETQ. V was pared by 2 bases and J by 1 base, with 7 bases of the junction left unmatched. The clonotype comes from a man aged 55 to 69 with active or convalescent COVID-19. Sequenced material: peripheral blood. This rearrangement joins TRBV5-1 to TRBJ1-6; 12 nucleotides match TRBD1. The CDR3 sequence is CASSLSGQGAASYNSPLHF. CDR3 bases: TGCGCCAGCAGCTTATCGGGACAGGGGGCGGCGTCCTATAATTCACCCCTCCACTTT.